This T cell receptor (beta chain) was retrieved from a study of shared clonotypes between healthy human individuals. The method was immunoSEQ multiplex PCR; TCRdb's version includes in-frame clones alone and lacks a portion of them. Of 2 million to 3 million clones listed, roughly 93% were seen once; the top ten hold 0.36%. The CDR3 is made up of 16 amino acids. Germline V gene lookup returns CDR1 SGHRS and CDR2 YFSETQ. Trimming removed 2 bases from V and 9 bases from J; junction bases left unmatched: 13. Concerning this clone: Antigen: not known.

Notes on the study in general: Collection of samples was limited to blood; tissue repertoires likely differ.

This clonotype was sampled from a man aged 18 to 30 in good health. Some clones in this sample may be carry-over from other donors' samples. V is TRBV5-1 and J is TRBJ2-1; TRBD2 aligns across 8 bases. The sample comprised naive CD4+ T cells from PBMCs. Specified subset: CD45RA+ positively selected. CDR3 protein: CASSLSGSAAYGEQFF. For the CDR3, the DNA is TGCGCCAGCAGCTTAAGCGGGAGTGCAGCCTACGGTGAGCAGTTCTTC. Drawing the rest from reference TRBV5-1 and TRBJ2-1, the complete variable domain is KAGVTQTPRYLIKTRGQQVTLSCSPISGHRSVSWYQQTPGQGLQFLFEYFSETQRNKGNFPGRFSGRQFSNSRSEMNVSTLELGDSALYLCASSLSGSAAYGEQFFGPGTRLTVL.